This T cell receptor (beta chain) was documented in a study of blood T cell repertoires in COVID-19. Turning to the study itself: There were acute and convalescent COVID-19 samples, and they came from the United States, Italy and Spain. Sources were T cells, B-cell-depleted T cells, or PBMCs; the material itself was cDNA or gDNA.

TCRdb's table, derived via immunoSEQ multiplex PCR, lists solely in-frame clones and lacks some. The data hold over 100,000 clones, with over 70% observed a single time. This sequence originates from a woman in her 70s with acute or convalescent COVID-19. Material: peripheral blood.

The CDR3: CASSEAQGLNSPLHF. Here the CDR3 DNA reads TGTGCCAGCAGTGAAGCCCAGGGATTGAATTCACCCCTCCACTTT. The rearrangement joins TRBV6-1 to TRBJ1-6; D perhaps matches TRBD1 (5 bases). V was clipped by 0 bases and J by 7 bases, with 10 bases between them. CDR1 is MNHNS, CDR2 SASEGT, per germline. This CDR3 is 15 amino acids long.